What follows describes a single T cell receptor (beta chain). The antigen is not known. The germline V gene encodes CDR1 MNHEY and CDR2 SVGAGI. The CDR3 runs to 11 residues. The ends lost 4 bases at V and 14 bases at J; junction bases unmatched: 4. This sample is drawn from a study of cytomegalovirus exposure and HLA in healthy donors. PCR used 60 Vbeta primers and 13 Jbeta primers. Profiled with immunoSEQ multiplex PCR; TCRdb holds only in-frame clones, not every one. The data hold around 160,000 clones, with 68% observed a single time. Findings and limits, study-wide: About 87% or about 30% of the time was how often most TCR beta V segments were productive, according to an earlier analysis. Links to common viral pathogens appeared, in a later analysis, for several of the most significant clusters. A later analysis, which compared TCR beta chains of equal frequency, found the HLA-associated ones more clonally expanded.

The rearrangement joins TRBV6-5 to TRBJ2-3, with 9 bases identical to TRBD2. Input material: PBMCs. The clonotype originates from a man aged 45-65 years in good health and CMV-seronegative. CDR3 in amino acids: CASSSGLAWYF. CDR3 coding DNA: TGTGCCAGCAGTTCGGGACTAGCTTGGTATTTT.